The clone carrying this TCR beta chain was counted many times. Its specificity is not known. The source of the sample is a study of read filtering for tumor transcriptome and immune sequencing. Study details: The cohort had some 16 men and more than 13 women aged roughly 45 to 90, mean around 66 years.

From around 0.4 ug of RNA, a library with molecular barcoded alpha/delta and beta/gamma adaptors was made. TCRdb itself ran the reads through MiXCR, one entry per CDR3 protein. Counted here are tens of thousands of distinct CDR3 sequences, around a fifth occurring once; the ten biggest clones make up around 9.9%. Study conclusions and caveats: This fraction held mixed bone marrow immune cells after CD138-negative sorting.

Every patient had bone marrow sampled while the disease was active. The germline gives CDR1 DFQATT, CDR2 SNEGSKA (reference sequence). The CDR3 loop spans 12 amino acids. V gave up 1 base and J gave up 7 bases, with 11 bases separating them. The clonotype comes from a donor aged 40 or over with multiple myeloma. Sequencing input: a population of CD138-negative cells sorted from bone marrow. J is TRBJ2-7 and V is TRBV20-1; D unclear. The CDR3 sequence is CSARGLLWEQYF. Written as DNA, the CDR3 is TGCAGTGCTAGAGGACTCCTCTGGGAGCAGTACTTC.